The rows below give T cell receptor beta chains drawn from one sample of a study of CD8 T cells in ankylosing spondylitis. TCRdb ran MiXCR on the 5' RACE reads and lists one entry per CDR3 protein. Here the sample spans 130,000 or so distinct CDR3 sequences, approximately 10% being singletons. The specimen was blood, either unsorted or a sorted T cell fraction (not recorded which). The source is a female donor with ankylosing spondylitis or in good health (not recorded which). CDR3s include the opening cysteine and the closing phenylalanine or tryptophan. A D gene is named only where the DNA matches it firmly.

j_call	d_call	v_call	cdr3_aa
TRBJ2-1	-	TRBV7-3	CASSLTGKYNEQFF
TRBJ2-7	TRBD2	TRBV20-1	CSARTRRESHEQYF
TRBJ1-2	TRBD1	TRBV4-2	CASSQVLGQANYGYTF
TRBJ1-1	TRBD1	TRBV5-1	CASSGRQGATEAFF
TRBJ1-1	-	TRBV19	CASIPSGEGAEAFF
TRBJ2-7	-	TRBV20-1	CSAPGPLYEQYF
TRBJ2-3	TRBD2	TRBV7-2	CASSRTSGSPNTQYF
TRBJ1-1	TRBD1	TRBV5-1	CASSSVPGQGTPAEAFF
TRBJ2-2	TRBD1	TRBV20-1	CSASPDRATGELFF
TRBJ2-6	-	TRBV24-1	CATSLSGANVLTF